This T cell receptor beta chain derives from a study of blood T cell repertoires in COVID-19 (dated by TCRdb to the early 2020s). For the study in its entirety: Collaborator samples came from the United States, Italy and Spain and covered acute and convalescent phases of COVID-19. The material from the prospective study consisted of cDNA or gDNA derived from T cells, B-cell-depleted T cells, or PBMCs. The dataset comprised deeply sampled blood TCRbeta repertoires from subjects exposed to, actively infected with, or recovered from COVID-19. The repertoires were made available in a free public database intended to serve as a resource for research on the immune response to SARS-CoV-2. The samples were drawn from the first 160 participants of the ongoing ImmuneRACE study and from 950 to 1,500 subjects provided by 6 global collaborators. Sample metadata almost always included a de-identified subject ID, COVID-19 status, age in years and sex. Where HLA class I and class II types were available, the types were taken from metadata supplied by the sample provider, not from assay-based typing. The paper as a whole reports these results and caveats: The quantity of clinical and demographic metadata differed by source and by participant and was supplied without curation.

One collaborating source in Seattle enrolled patients during active infection and followed them longitudinally through the course of disease. Whole blood was collected in K2EDTA tubes by collaborating institutions according to the institutions' own protocols. Collaborator samples were shipped for TCRbeta analysis as frozen whole blood, isolated PBMCs, or DNA extracted from either sample type. TCRbeta CDR3 regions were amplified from genomic DNA using the immunoSEQ Assay, a bias-controlled multiplex PCR. The published analysis was carried out like this. Nucleated cell counts per sample were estimated from amplification of reference gene primers within the assay. To quantify the absolute abundance of each unique TCRbeta CDR3 rearrangement, sequence reads were collapsed and filtered. Productive Simpson clonality was computed per sample as the square root of Simpson's diversity index over productive rearrangements. TCRdb's version of the immuneACCESS table is confined to in-frame rearrangements and falls short of the full clone set. An unresolved V gene accounts for under half of the shortfall where checked; the remainder is of unknown origin. V and J calls and clone size follow that table, whereas D and trimming were derived from the DNA. Here the sample has some 31,000 clones; about 85% occur a single time. The ten biggest clones cover 3.1% of the sample.

Worth noting for this clone: The specificity of this receptor is unknown. Qualities for individual bases were not recorded, and no much larger clone is one base off.

The sequence derives from a man between 65 and 85 years old with COVID-19, enrolled during active disease. The sequenced sample consisted of peripheral blood.

This receptor carries the CDR3 CASSSGDRAYEQYF. The sequenced DNA: TGTGCCAGCAGTTCAGGGGACAGGGCCTACGAGCAGTACTTC. The chain is encoded by TRBV28 joined to TRBJ2-7; 9 bases in the junction line up with TRBD1. The junction shows trimming of 4 bases on V and 2 bases on J, and the gene matches do not reach 3 bases of it. There are 14 amino acids in the CDR3, from cysteine to phenylalanine inclusive. Left in the record is the CDR3 DNA by itself, 42 bases read in frame from the first base. The germline V gene specifies MDHEN as CDR1 and SYDVKM as CDR2.